Shown below are 14 T cell receptor beta chains from a single sample sequenced in a study of beta chain features in type 1 diabetes. The authors reverse transcribed all of the isolated RNA, so sequencing captured expressed TCRB transcripts. The table came from immunoSEQ multiplex PCR; TCRdb's copy has only in-frame clones and leaves some out. The repertoire holds over 500,000 clones, with roughly 15% as singletons. The sequenced sample consisted of naive CD4+ T cells from blood. Source of these receptors: a young man in good health.

This clone was counted only a few times. The chain links TRBV7-2 to TRBJ1-3; TRBD1 is a possible D gene (5 bases). The CDR3 consists of 15 residues. V was shortened by 1 base and J by 2 bases, with 9 bases between the two germline ends. Germline V gives CDR1 SGHTA, CDR2 FQGNSA. In nucleotides, the CDR3 is TGTGCCAGCAGCTTAGAGAGGGGCCCTGGAAACACCATATATTTT. Translating it yields CASSLERGPGNTIYF.

As to this clone: The sample holds other DNA sequences that translate to the same CDR3. V and J are TRBV5-6 and TRBJ2-7; D is unresolved. Germline V CDR1 and CDR2: SGHDT, YYEEEE. Trimming took off 5 bases at V and 4 bases at J, with 7 bases between the two ends. This CDR3 has 11 amino acids. The CDR3 here is CASSGGYEQYF. CDR3 coding DNA: TGTGCCAGCAGTGGTGGGTACGAGCAGTACTTC.

Only a few counts were recorded for this clone. The chain links TRBV5-1 to TRBJ1-6, with unresolved D. The CDR3 is made up of 17 amino acids. V lost 0 bases, J lost 0 bases, and 10 bases lay in between. Germline CDR1 and CDR2: SGHRS and YFSETQ. CDR3 region: CASSLGTISSYNSPLHF. The DNA for the CDR3 is TGCGCCAGCAGCTTGGGGACCATAAGCTCCTATAATTCACCCCTCCACTTT.

The V call is TRBV5-1, the J call TRBJ2-7; D possibly corresponds to TRBD1 (6 bases). This CDR3 contains 16 residues. CDR1 is SGHRS and CDR2 is YFSETQ in the germline V gene. V was trimmed by 5 bases and J by 7 bases, leaving 25 bases between them. CDR3 protein: CASSAMGALSLREQYF. The CDR3 bases are TGCGCCAGCAGTGCCATGGGGGCCCTAAGTCTAAGGGAGCAGTACTTC.

The V call is TRBV2, the J call TRBJ2-5; 7 nucleotides agree with TRBD1. V dropped 4 bases and J dropped 5; count of bases not matched to a gene: 7. This CDR3 region has 14 residues. CDR1 SNHLY and CDR2 FYNNEI come from the germline V gene. CDR3 nucleotides: TGTGCCAGCAGTGCGGACAGGTGGGGGGAGACCCAGTACTTC. This translates into CASSADRWGETQYF.

The rearrangement joins TRBV7-2 to TRBJ2-7; D is possibly TRBD1 (5 bases). The germline V and J ends were trimmed by 8 bases and 4 bases, with 15 bases remaining between them. This CDR3 region has 13 residues. Germline CDR1 is SGHTA and CDR2 is FQGNSA. In nucleotides, the CDR3 is TGTGCCAGCGGACAAAGGGTGGGGTACGAGCAGTACTTC. This encodes CASGQRVGYEQYF.

J is TRBJ1-2 and V is TRBV11-1; 9 bases are shared with TRBD1. Germline CDR1 reads SGHAT; CDR2 reads FQDESV (reference sequence). The CDR3 covers 14 residues. Unmatched junction bases numbered 7, after V lost 5 bases and J lost 6 bases. DNA for the CDR3: TGTGCCAGCAGCCTCGGGACAGGGAAGGATGGCTACACCTTC. Its translation is CASSLGTGKDGYTF.

This clone was seen only a few times. The V and J genes are TRBV28 and TRBJ2-7; D might be TRBD1 (6 bases). The germline V gene encodes CDR1 MDHEN and CDR2 SYDVKM. This CDR3 is built from 15 residues. Trimming removed 5 bases at V and 0 bases at J, with 14 bases between. The CDR3 coding sequence is TGTGCCAGCAGTCCCGGGACACTTACCTCCTACGAGCAGTACTTC. It codes for CASSPGTLTSYEQYF.

The CDR3 loop is CASRQLDNYGYTF. Here the CDR3 DNA reads TGTGCCAGCAGACAGTTAGATAACTATGGCTACACCTTC. V gene TRBV28 combines with J gene TRBJ1-2; no clear D gene. From germline, CDR1 is MDHEN and CDR2 SYDVKM. V shed 6 bases and J shed 1 base, with 9 bases lying between them. The CDR3 runs 13 residues.

This chain uses TRBV9 with TRBJ2-5; TRBD2 matches at 7 bases. V was pared by 4 bases and J by 7 bases, with 16 bases of the junction left unmatched. Germline V CDR1 and CDR2: SGDLS, YYNGEE. The CDR3 consists of 16 residues. In DNA form, the CDR3 reads TGTGCCAGCAGCCGGGAGGCTAGCGCCGCGTGGGCGACCCAGTACTTC. Its protein is CASSREASAAWATQYF.

This rearrangement joins TRBV9 to TRBJ2-6; D may match TRBD1 or TRBD2 (5 bases each). CDR1 and CDR2 (germline): SGDLS, YYNGEE. The length of the CDR3 is 17 residues. V lost 0 bases and J lost 0, with 10 bases in between. CDR3 sequence (DNA): TGTGCCAGCAGCGTAGCGGGACGAAACTCTGGGGCCAACGTCCTGACTTTC. This encodes CASSVAGRNSGANVLTF.

This clone showed up just a few times. The chain uses TRBV7-2 and TRBJ2-7, with D hard to call. The germline V and J ends were trimmed by 1 base and 1 base, with 11 bases remaining between them. This CDR3 comprises 15 residues. In germline, CDR1 is SGHTA, CDR2 FQGNSA. In DNA form, the CDR3 reads TGTGCCAGCAGCTTAGGGGCCCTTGCGTCCTACGAGCAGTACTTC. Translation gives CASSLGALASYEQYF. The full variable domain, rest sourced from reference TRBV7-2 and TRBJ2-7, is GAGVSQSPSNKVTEKGKDVELRCDPISGHTALYWYRQSLGQGLEFLIYFQGNSAPDKSGLPSDRFSAERTGGSVSTLTIQRTQQEDSAVYLCASSLGALASYEQYFGPGTRLTVT.

V and J are TRBV27 and TRBJ1-2; perhaps TRBD1 as D (5 bases). The CDR3 has 13 residues. With 2 bases removed from V and 7 bases from J, the gap between germline ends came to 11 bases. Per the germline V gene, CDR1 is MNHEY and CDR2 is SMNVEV (reference sequence). The CDR3 DNA is TGTGCCAGCAGTTTAAGTGGTGGGGCTGGCTACACCTTC. Translated, it gives CASSLSGGAGYTF.

This clone occurred a few times. The chain couples TRBV30 to TRBJ2-7; D unresolved. Between the trimmed V and J ends, which lost 2 bases and 3 bases, there was a span of 8 bases. CDR3 length: 12 amino acids. CDR1 is GTSNPN, CDR2 SVGIG, per germline (reference sequence). CDR3 residues: CAWSLSSYEQYF. CDR3 nucleotide sequence: TGTGCCTGGAGTCTATCGAGCTACGAGCAGTACTTC.